Detailed here is one T cell receptor (beta chain). Antigen specificity is unknown. Clones were sequenced by immunoSEQ multiplex PCR, and TCRdb holds only the in-frame ones, with some missing. The sample holds approximately 22,000 clones; around 90% are singletons and the top ten take 5.5% to 8%. The data belong to a study of T cells in localized non-small cell lung cancer. Regarding the study as a whole: Greater blood T cell density accompanied longer overall survival. Uninvolved adjacent lung had higher T cell clonality than tumor and all other tissues. A median of 57 clones ranked among the top 100 in tumor appeared in adjacent lung.

This receptor was identified in a male donor older than 55 with stage I squamous cell lung carcinoma. The sample consisted of peripheral blood, taken before any cancer treatment.

The CDR3 is CASLPTGIYEKLFF. The CDR3, as DNA: TGTGCCAGCCTGCCGACAGGGATATATGAAAAACTGTTTTTT. The genes are TRBV5-8 and TRBJ1-4; 7 bases are shared with TRBD1. Germline trimming cut 7 bases from V and 6 bases from J; bases unmatched to any gene: 9. The V gene's germline CDR1 is SGHTS and CDR2 YDEGEE. The CDR3 runs 14 residues.